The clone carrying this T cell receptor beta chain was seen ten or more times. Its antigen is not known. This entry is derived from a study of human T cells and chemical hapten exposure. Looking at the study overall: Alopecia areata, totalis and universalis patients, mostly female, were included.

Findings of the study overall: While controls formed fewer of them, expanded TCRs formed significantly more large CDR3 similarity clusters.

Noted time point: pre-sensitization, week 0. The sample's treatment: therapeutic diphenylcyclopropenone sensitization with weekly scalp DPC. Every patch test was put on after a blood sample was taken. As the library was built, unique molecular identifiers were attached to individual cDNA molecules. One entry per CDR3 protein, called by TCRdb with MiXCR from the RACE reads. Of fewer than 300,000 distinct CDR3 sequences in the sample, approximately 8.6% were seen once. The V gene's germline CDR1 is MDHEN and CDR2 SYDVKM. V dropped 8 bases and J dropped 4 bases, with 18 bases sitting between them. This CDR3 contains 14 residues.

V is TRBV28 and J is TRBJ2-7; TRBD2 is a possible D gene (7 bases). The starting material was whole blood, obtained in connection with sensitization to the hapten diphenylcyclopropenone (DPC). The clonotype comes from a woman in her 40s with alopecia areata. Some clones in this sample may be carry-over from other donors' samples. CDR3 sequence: CASLERGGRYEQYF. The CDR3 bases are TGTGCCAGCCTAGAAAGGGGGGGGAGGTACGAGCAGTACTTC.